This section outlines one T cell receptor beta chain sequence together with its context. Its target is unknown. Sequencing used immunoSEQ multiplex PCR; TCRdb keeps in-frame clones, though not all of them. Of roughly 130,000 clones listed, 70% to 90% are singletons. This entry is derived from a study of T cell responses to AZD1222 COVID-19 vaccine. Study background: Whether given at about 4 or about 12 weeks, second doses were pooled.

V was clipped by 5 bases and J by 1 base, with 18 bases between them. CDR1 and CDR2 from the germline V gene are SGDLS and YYNGEE. CDR3 size: 16 residues. Whole-study results and caveats: The peak T cell response came first, and repertoires were sampled only after it. There were mostly white British donors and more females than males, and clonal diversity was possibly underestimated.

The TCR originated in an adult in good health. Material: peripheral blood, obtained on day 0 of AZD1222 vaccination. The chain has TRBV9 and TRBJ1-1; D perhaps matches TRBD1 (6 bases). The CDR3 DNA sequence: TGTGCCAGCAGACCTCGAGGGGACACGAGGAACACTGAAGCTTTCTTT. Residues: CASRPRGDTRNTEAFF.